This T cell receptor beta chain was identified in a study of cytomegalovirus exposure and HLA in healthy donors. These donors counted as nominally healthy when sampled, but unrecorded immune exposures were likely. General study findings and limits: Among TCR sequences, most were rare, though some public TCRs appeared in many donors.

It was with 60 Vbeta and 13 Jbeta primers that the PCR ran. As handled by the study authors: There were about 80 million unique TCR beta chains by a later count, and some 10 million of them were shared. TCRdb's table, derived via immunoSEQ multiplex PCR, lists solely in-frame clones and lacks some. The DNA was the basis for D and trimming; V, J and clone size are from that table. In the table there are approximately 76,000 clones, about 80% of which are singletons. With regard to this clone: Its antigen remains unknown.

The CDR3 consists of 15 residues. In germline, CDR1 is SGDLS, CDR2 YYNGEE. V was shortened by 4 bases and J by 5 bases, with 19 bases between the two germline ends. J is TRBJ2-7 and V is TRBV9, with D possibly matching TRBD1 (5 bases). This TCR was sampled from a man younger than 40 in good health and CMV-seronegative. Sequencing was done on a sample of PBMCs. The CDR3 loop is CASSPFSQGFDEQYF. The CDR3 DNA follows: TGTGCCAGCAGCCCTTTCAGCCAGGGTTTCGACGAGCAGTACTTC.